The 28 T cell receptor beta chains listed next were all sequenced from one sample in a study of shared clonotypes between healthy human individuals (dated by TCRdb to the early 2020s). The library came from the immunoSEQ multiplex PCR assay. TCRdb took this table from immuneACCESS and kept in-frame rearrangements with V and J called. Such tables lack part of the clones; where checked against another copy, unresolved V genes explain under half of the gap, and the rest is unexplained. Within this sample are around 500,000 clones, with over 75% of them counted one time only. Of the sample, roughly 13% falls within the top ten clones. Source material: PBMCs. The receptors were sampled from a woman between 40 and 50 years old in good health. Some clones in this sample may be carry-over from other donors' samples.

As for this clone: It differs at one base from a far larger clone, so likely a read error. The gene calls are TRBV25-1 and TRBJ1-2, with 7 positions matching TRBD1. There are 14 residues in the CDR3. Germline CDR1 reads MGHDK; CDR2 reads SYGVNS. The junction had 6 bases not matched to a gene; V was cut back by 2 bases and J by 6 bases. The CDR3 loop is CASSEVTGTHGYTF. The CDR3 DNA sequence: TGTGCCAGCAGTGAAGTGACAGGGACCCATGGCTACACCTTC.

The CDR3 sequence is CASSLPLEGADGYTF. As DNA, the CDR3 is TGTGCCAGCAGTTTACCTCTGGAGGGGGCCGATGGCTACACCTTC. This chain connects TRBV28 to TRBJ1-2; 7 nucleotides match TRBD1. The ends lost 2 bases at V and 6 bases at J; junction bases unmatched: 9. Germline V gene lookup returns CDR1 MDHEN and CDR2 SYDVKM. This CDR3 region has 15 residues.

The CDR3: CASSYGTTEQFF. CDR3 coding DNA: TGTGCCAGCAGCTACGGGACTACTGAGCAGTTCTTC. The rearrangement uses TRBV7-9 and TRBJ2-1, with 7 bases fitting TRBD2. Germline V gene data show CDR1 as SEHNR and CDR2 as FQNEAQ (reference sequence). The V gene end was trimmed by 4 bases and the J gene end by 9 bases; junction bases not matched to a gene: 3. The CDR3 totals 12 residues.

This clone was found many times. Other DNA sequences from this sample encode an identical CDR3 as well. This sequence joins TRBV6-5 and TRBJ2-7; D is ambiguous. The CDR3 spans 14 residues. Germline loops: CDR1 MNHEY, CDR2 SVGAGI. V lost 10 bases, J lost 4 bases, and 20 bases lay in between. CDR3 in amino acids: CATSTPGRPYEQYF. For the CDR3, the DNA is TGTGCCACCTCGACACCGGGTAGGCCTTACGAGCAGTACTTC.

The rearrangement joins TRBV27 to TRBJ2-7; the match to TRBD2 covers 14 bases. The junction had 17 bases not matched to a gene; V was cut back by 5 bases and J by 5 bases. The CDR3 sequence is 19 residues long. CDR1 and CDR2 from the germline V gene are MNHEY and SMNVEV (reference sequence). CDR3 in DNA: TGTGCCAGCAGTACCGACCCCCCGGGACTAGCGGGAGCCAGGGACGAGCAGTACTTC. Protein product: CASSTDPPGLAGARDEQYF.

The chain uses TRBV4-3 and TRBJ2-3, with 10 positions matching TRBD2. The CDR3 has 16 residues. Losses at the gene ends were 3 bases for V and 4 bases for J; bases not matched to a gene: 7. Germline CDR1 and CDR2: LGHNA and YSLEER. Here the CDR3 DNA reads TGCGCCAGCAGCCAGACTCGAGCGGGAGGGGCAGATACGCAGTATTTT. It codes for CASSQTRAGGADTQYF.

This clone was seen just once. V gene TRBV30 combines with J gene TRBJ2-5; D unresolved. Trimming cost V 0 bases and J 2 bases, with 7 bases left between them. Germline CDR1 is GTSNPN and CDR2 is SVGIG (reference sequence). The CDR3 is made up of 13 amino acids. The CDR3 protein is CAWSVAAQETQYF. CDR3 DNA sequence: TGTGCCTGGAGTGTAGCTGCTCAAGAGACCCAGTACTTC.

V and J are TRBV15 and TRBJ2-5; 9 positions agree with TRBD1. Germline values: CDR1 LNHNV, CDR2 YYDKDF (reference sequence). CDR3 length equals 16 residues. J lost 4 bases, V lost 0 bases, and 6 bases had no gene match. CDR3 DNA sequence: TGTGCCACCAGCAGAGATTTTACAGGGGGCGCAGAGACCCAGTACTTC. It yields the protein CATSRDFTGGAETQYF.

As concerns this clone: A far larger clone is one nucleotide away, so this likely arose from a read error. This sequence joins TRBV6-1 and TRBJ1-1; D not resolved. Germline V lookup: CDR1 MNHNS, CDR2 SASEGT. V was shortened by 5 bases and J by 11 bases, with 15 bases between the two germline ends. The CDR3 runs 12 residues. The DNA for the CDR3 is TGTGCCAGCAGTCTCCCTGCGGGAGGGGCTTTCTTT. Its protein product is CASSLPAGGAFF.

About this clone itself: A much larger clone differs from this one at a single base, so this may be a read error. The chain employs TRBV5-1 and TRBJ2-1, with 8 positions matching TRBD2. Germline loops: CDR1 SGHRS, CDR2 YFSETQ. With 4 bases clipped from V and 9 bases from J, the junction kept 15 bases outside the gene matches. This CDR3 comprises 16 residues. Written as DNA, the CDR3 is TGCGCCAGCAGCCTTTTACCGGGACTAGGGAGAGGTGAGCAGTTCTTC. Amino acids: CASSLLPGLGRGEQFF.

The V gene is TRBV11-3, the J gene TRBJ2-7, with TRBD1 matching 9 bases. The CDR3 is 13 amino acids. V lost 9 bases to trimming and J lost 3 bases; unmatched junction nucleotides: 6. Germline CDR1 reads SGHNT; CDR2 reads YENEEA. For the CDR3, the DNA is TGTGCCAGAAGCGTGGGACAGGGCTACGAGCAGTACTTC. This sequence encodes CARSVGQGYEQYF. The full variable domain, in which reference TRBV11-3 and TRBJ2-7 provide the parts outside the CDR3, is EAGVVQSPRYKIIEKKQPVAFWCNPISGHNTLYWYLQNLGQGPELLIRYENEEAVDDSQLPKDRFSAERLKGVDSTLKIQPAELGDSAVYLCARSVGQGYEQYFGPGTRLTVT.

This chain joins TRBV6-5 and TRBJ2-7; 10 positions match TRBD1. V shed 2 bases and J 0 bases; nucleotides not matched to a gene: 4. CDR3 length: 16 amino acids. Germline-derived CDR1 and CDR2 are MNHEY and SVGAGI. As DNA, the CDR3 is TGTGCCAGCAGTTACGGAGGACAGGGGGGCTCCTACGAGCAGTACTTC. Its protein product is CASSYGGQGGSYEQYF.

This clone was found many times. The chain joins TRBV6-4 to TRBJ2-1, with D maybe TRBD1 (5 bases). The CDR3 length is 12 residues. Trimming removed 8 bases at V and 9 bases at J, with 14 bases between. CDR1 MRHNA and CDR2 SNTAGT come from the germline V gene. This CDR3 reads CASGTGLGEQFF. CDR3 coding DNA: TGTGCCAGCGGAACAGGATTGGGTGAGCAGTTCTTC.

This clone was recorded only once. The chain's CDR3 is CSVVWGPKNIQYF. The CDR3 DNA reads as TGCAGCGTTGTTTGGGGGCCCAAAAACATTCAGTACTTC. J is TRBJ2-4 and V is TRBV29-1, with D maybe TRBD1 (6 bases). Germline CDR1 SQVTM, CDR2 ANQGSEA. The V and J ends lost 4 bases and 2 bases respectively, with 9 bases between them. The CDR3 is 13 residues long.

Worth noting for this clone: The junction departs from germline at one end; a sequencing error may be responsible. The chain is built from TRBV5-6 and TRBJ1-2; weak D call: TRBD1 (6 bases). This CDR3 region has 13 residues. Germline V gene sequence: CDR1 SGHDT, CDR2 YYEEEE. The CDR3 is CAGSFLQGYGYTF. Written as DNA, the CDR3 is TGTGCCGGCAGCTTCTTACAGGGCTACGGCTACACCTTC.

The chain carries TRBV10-3 and TRBJ1-2; a possible D gene is TRBD1 (6 bases). The germline V and J ends were trimmed by 4 bases and 0 bases, with 12 bases remaining between them. The CDR3 is made up of 15 amino acids. CDR1 is ENHRY, CDR2 SYGVKD, per germline. DNA for the CDR3: TGTGCCATCAGTGGGGGACACCGAGCTAACTATGGCTACACCTTC. Translation: CAISGGHRANYGYTF.

A note on this clone: This likely stems from a read error, as it lies one base from a far larger clone. The identical CDR3 is also encoded by other nucleotide sequences in the sample. V and J are TRBV2 and TRBJ2-2; D is perhaps TRBD1 (6 bases). CDR3 length: 16 residues. Germline V lookup: CDR1 SNHLY, CDR2 FYNNEI. Here the CDR3 reads CASSDRAYGDTGELFF. DNA of the CDR3: TGTGCCAGCAGTGATCGGGCATATGGGGACACAGGGGAGCTGTTTTTT.

The chain uses TRBV5-1 and TRBJ1-2; 7 positions match TRBD1. The CDR3 is 13 amino acids. After removal of 4 bases from V and 2 bases from J, the junction contained 2 bases not matched to a gene. Germline CDR1 is SGHRS and CDR2 is YFSETQ. CDR3 sequence: CASSTGQNYGYTF. The CDR3 DNA reads as TGCGCCAGCAGCACGGGACAGAACTATGGCTACACCTTC. Looking up the rest from reference TRBV5-1 and TRBJ1-2 gives the full variable domain: KAGVTQTPRYLIKTRGQQVTLSCSPISGHRSVSWYQQTPGQGLQFLFEYFSETQRNKGNFPGRFSGRQFSNSRSEMNVSTLELGDSALYLCASSTGQNYGYTFGSGTRLTVV.

The chain recombines TRBV9 with TRBJ1-3, with D perhaps matching TRBD1 (6 bases). The CDR3 is 17 amino acids. Per the germline V gene, CDR1 is SGDLS and CDR2 is YYNGEE. The V and J ends lost 0 bases and 0 bases respectively, with 13 bases between them. For the CDR3, the DNA is TGTGCCAGCAGCGTAGACCACAGGGCTTTCTCTGGAAACACCATATATTTT. This translates into CASSVDHRAFSGNTIYF.

A single count supports this clone. The chain is built from TRBV30 and TRBJ1-4, with TRBD1 as a possible D gene (6 bases). Between the trimmed V and J ends, which lost 5 bases and 0 bases, there was a span of 7 bases. The germline gives CDR1 GTSNPN, CDR2 SVGIG (reference sequence). The CDR3 contains 13 residues. The CDR3 DNA reads TGTGCCTGGGGACAGTCAACTAATGAAAAACTGTTTTTT. This translates into CAWGQSTNEKLFF.

This clone appeared once. A read error likely explains this, since a far larger clone differs by one base. This specimen includes other DNA sequences encoding the same CDR3. This chain connects TRBV6-6 to TRBJ1-1, with 7 positions matching TRBD1. Germline lookup yields CDR1 MNHNY and CDR2 SVGAGI (reference sequence). CDR3 length equals 14 residues. This CDR3 reads CASSYSTRGDEAFF. The CDR3 DNA reads as TGTGCTAGCAGTTACTCGACCAGGGGGGATGAAGCTTTCTTT.

V is TRBV28 and J is TRBJ1-2, with D unclear. CDR1 is MDHEN, CDR2 SYDVKM, per germline. V shed 8 bases and J shed 6 bases, with 10 bases lying between them. The CDR3 totals 11 residues. The CDR3: CASAERDGYTF. The CDR3 bases are TGTGCCAGCGCCGAACGTGATGGCTACACCTTC.

This clone was seen once. The chain recombines TRBV10-3 with TRBJ1-2; D gene uncertain. This CDR3 is built from 14 residues. Trimming cost V 0 bases and J 8 bases, with 13 bases left between them. Per germline, CDR1 ENHRY and CDR2 SYGVKD. The CDR3 sequence: CAISESTAAGGYTF. CDR3 DNA sequence: TGTGCCATCAGTGAGTCTACAGCCGCGGGGGGCTACACCTTC.

The chain has TRBV13 and TRBJ2-3; D remains unclear. From germline, CDR1 is PRHDT and CDR2 FYEKMQ (reference sequence). The V end lost 3 bases, the J end lost 6 bases, and 13 bases lay between the germline ends. The CDR3 has 14 amino acids. The DNA of the CDR3 is TGTGCCAGCAGCTTTAGTGGGCAAATGGATACGCAGTATTTT. Translated, it gives CASSFSGQMDTQYF.

The genes are TRBV29-1 and TRBJ1-1; the D is unclear. This CDR3 region has 13 residues. Germline assignment: CDR1 SQVTM and CDR2 ANQGSEA. The ends were cut back, 3 bases at V and 0 bases at J, with 8 bases in the middle. The CDR3 loop is CSVESPVNTEAFF. The CDR3 DNA reads as TGCAGCGTTGAGTCCCCGGTGAACACTGAAGCTTTCTTT. The full variable domain, its missing parts supplied by reference TRBV29-1 and TRBJ1-1, is SAVISQKPSRDICQRGTSLTIQCQVDSQVTMMFWYRQQPGQSLTLIATANQGSEATYESGFVIDKFPISRPNLTFSTLTVSNMSPEDSSIYLCSVESPVNTEAFFGQGTRLTVV.

This clone showed up many times. The chain recombines TRBV6-5 with TRBJ1-1; 7 bases line up with TRBD1. The CDR3 is 13 amino acids. The germline CDR1 and CDR2 sequences are MNHEY and SVGAGI. V lost 8 bases to trimming and J lost 4 bases; unmatched junction nucleotides: 7. The DNA for the CDR3 is TGTGCCAGCGGATTGACAGGGACCACTGAAGCTTTCTTT. Protein product: CASGLTGTTEAFF.

A single count supports this clone. The chain links TRBV7-6 to TRBJ1-1, with D unresolved. CDR3 length: 12 residues. The V end lost 2 bases, the J end lost 8 bases, and 9 bases lay between the germline ends. Germline lookup yields CDR1 SGHVS and CDR2 FNYEAQ. The CDR3, as DNA: TGTGCCAGCAGCTTATTGGTAGGGGAAGCTTTCTTT. This sequence encodes CASSLLVGEAFF.

A note on this clone: Given a far larger clone just one base away, this is likely a sequencing read error. This sample includes further DNA sequences coding for the same CDR3. The chain joins TRBV5-8 to TRBJ1-5; 7 bases are a match to TRBD1. The CDR3 totals 17 residues. Trimming took 4 bases from V and 0 from J; bases not matched to a gene: 10. Germline loops: CDR1 SGHTS, CDR2 YDEGEE. The CDR3 here is CASSLDRMLYSNQPQHF. For the CDR3, the DNA is TGTGCCAGCAGCCTGGACAGGATGCTATATAGCAATCAGCCCCAGCATTTT.